This TCR beta chain was captured in a study of blood T cell repertoires in COVID-19. Across the whole study: Samples representing acute and convalescent COVID-19 were sourced from the United States, Italy and Spain. Nucleic acid was either cDNA or gDNA, and it came from T cells, B-cell-depleted T cells, or PBMCs.

In the original analysis: Amplification of reference gene primers was used by the study to estimate nucleated cell counts. Data came from immunoSEQ multiplex PCR; TCRdb stores just in-frame clones and leaves some out. The V and J calls and clone size are taken from that table; D and trimming were inferred from the DNA. This repertoire shows more than 110,000 clones, around 90% found once; its top ten account for 9.5% to 12%. The CDR3 is made up of 15 amino acids. CDR1 and CDR2 from the germline V gene are SGHRS and YFSETQ. With 4 bases clipped from V and 4 bases from J, the junction kept 8 bases outside the gene matches.

The chain is built from TRBV5-1 and TRBJ1-1, with TRBD1 identical over 9 bases. Sequencing was carried out using peripheral blood. The origin of this receptor is a woman older than 75 with acute or convalescent COVID-19. Written as DNA, the CDR3 is TGCGCCAGCAGCAACCGGACAGGGGAGGCCACTGAAGCTTTCTTT. Protein: CASSNRTGEATEAFF.